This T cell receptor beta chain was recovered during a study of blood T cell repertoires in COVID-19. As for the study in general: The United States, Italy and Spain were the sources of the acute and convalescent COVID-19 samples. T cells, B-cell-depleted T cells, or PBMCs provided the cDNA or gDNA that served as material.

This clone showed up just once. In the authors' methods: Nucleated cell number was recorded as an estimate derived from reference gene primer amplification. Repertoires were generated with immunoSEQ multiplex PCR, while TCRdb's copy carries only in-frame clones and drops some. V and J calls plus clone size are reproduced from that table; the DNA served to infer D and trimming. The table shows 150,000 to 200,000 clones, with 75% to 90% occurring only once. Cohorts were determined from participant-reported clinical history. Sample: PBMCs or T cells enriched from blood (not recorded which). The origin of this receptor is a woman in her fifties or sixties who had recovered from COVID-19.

The CDR3 DNA sequence: TGTGCCAGTAGTATACAGGGGGCAGAGCAGTTCTTC. Its translation is CASSIQGAEQFF. This chain joins TRBV19 and TRBJ2-1; 8 bases align to TRBD1. Germline-derived CDR1 and CDR2 are LNHDA and SQIVND (reference sequence). The CDR3 is 12 amino acids. Losses at the gene ends were 2 bases for V and 10 bases for J; bases not matched to a gene: 1.